The sequence of this T cell receptor beta chain was determined in a study of Graves' ophthalmopathy and Graves' hyperthyroidism. Findings and limits, study-wide: Most expanded clonotypes from thyroid (those above 0.001 frequency) were also found in blood. From stable hyperthyroidism, ophthalmopathy was separated by a 13-signature model with approximately 90% sensitivity and around 79% specificity.

This CDR3 spans 13 amino acids. CDR1 is ENHRY, CDR2 SYGVKD, per germline. Trimming stripped 10 bases from V and 4 bases from J, with 16 bases between. Transcripts of RNA were the source for amplifying TCR beta CDR3 regions. After a first-round RT-PCR with HTBI primers, a second-round multiplex PCR was run. Via MiXCR, TCRdb re-called the multiplex PCR reads, giving one row per CDR3 protein. The profile shows about 700,000 distinct CDR3 sequences, roughly two fifths of them singletons. Patients were left out if they had other autoimmune diseases, uncontrolled infections, pregnancy or lactation. A 10 ml volume of fresh peripheral blood provided the PBMCs. About this clonotype: What it binds is unknown.

This rearrangement joins TRBV10-3 to TRBJ1-1; no firm D call. Input material: peripheral blood. This TCR was sampled from an adult man with Graves' ophthalmopathy. The chain's CDR3 is CASIGFIGTEAFF. CDR3 nucleotide sequence: TGTGCCAGCATCGGGTTCATCGGCACTGAAGCTTTCTTT.